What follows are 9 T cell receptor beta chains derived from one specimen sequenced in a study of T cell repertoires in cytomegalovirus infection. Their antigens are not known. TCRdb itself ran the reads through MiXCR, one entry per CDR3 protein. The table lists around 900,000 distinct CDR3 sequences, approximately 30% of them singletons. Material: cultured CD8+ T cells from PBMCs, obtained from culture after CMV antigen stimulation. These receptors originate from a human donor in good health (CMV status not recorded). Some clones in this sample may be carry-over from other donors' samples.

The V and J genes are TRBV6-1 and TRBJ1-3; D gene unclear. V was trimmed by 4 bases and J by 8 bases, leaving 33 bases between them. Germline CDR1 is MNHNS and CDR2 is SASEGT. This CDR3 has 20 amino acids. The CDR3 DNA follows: TGTGCCAGCAGTGGGCCGCTCGAGAGGGATCGATCAAACCTGGAATACACCATATATTTT. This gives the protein CASSGPLERDRSNLEYTIYF.

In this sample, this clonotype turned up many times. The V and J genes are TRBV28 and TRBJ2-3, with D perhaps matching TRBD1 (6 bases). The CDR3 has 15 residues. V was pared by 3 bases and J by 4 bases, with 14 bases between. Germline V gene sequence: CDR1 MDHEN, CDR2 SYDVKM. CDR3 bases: TGTGCCAGCAGTTTGGACAGCCTCGGGCCAGATACGCAGTATTTT. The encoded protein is CASSLDSLGPDTQYF.

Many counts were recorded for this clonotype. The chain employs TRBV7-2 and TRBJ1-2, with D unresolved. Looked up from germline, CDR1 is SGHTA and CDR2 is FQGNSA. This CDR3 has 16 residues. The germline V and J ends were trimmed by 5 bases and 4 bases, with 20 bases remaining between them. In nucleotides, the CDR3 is TGTGCCAGCAGCGCCCCGGGAGAGATTGTTATCTATGGCTACACCTTC. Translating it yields CASSAPGEIVIYGYTF.

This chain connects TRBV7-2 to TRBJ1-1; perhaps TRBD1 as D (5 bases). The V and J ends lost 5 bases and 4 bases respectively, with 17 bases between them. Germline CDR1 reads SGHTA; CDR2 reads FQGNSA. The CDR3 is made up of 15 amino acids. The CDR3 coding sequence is TGTGCCAGCAGCCCCATTTCGGTTGGGGGCACTGAAGCTTTCTTT. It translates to CASSPISVGGTEAFF.

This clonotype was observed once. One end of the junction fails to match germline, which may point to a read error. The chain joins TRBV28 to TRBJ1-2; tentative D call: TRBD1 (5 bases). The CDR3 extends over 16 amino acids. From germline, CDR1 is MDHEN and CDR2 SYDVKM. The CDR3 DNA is TGTGCCAGCAGGAACGTGGCTCACTCAGGGAACTATAGCTACACCTTC. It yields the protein CASRNVAHSGNYSYTF.

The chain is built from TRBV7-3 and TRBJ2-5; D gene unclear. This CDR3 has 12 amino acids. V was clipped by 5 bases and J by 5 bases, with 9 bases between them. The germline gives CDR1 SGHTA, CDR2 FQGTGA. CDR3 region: CASSKEIETQYF. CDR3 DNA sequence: TGTGCCAGCAGCAAAGAGATTGAGACCCAGTACTTC.

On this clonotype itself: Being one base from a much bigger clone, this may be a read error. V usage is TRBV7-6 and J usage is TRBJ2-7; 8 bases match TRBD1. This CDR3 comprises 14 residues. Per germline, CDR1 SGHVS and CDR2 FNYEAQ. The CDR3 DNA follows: TGTGCCAGCAGCCCAGGGGACAGGCACTACAAGCAGTACGTC. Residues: CASSPGDRHYKQYV.

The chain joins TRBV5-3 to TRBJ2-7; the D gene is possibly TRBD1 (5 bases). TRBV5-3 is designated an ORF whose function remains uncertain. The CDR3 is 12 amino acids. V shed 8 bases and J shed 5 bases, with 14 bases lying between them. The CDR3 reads CASSRQFNEQYF. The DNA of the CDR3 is TGTGCCAGCAGCCGACAGTTTAACGAGCAGTACTTC.

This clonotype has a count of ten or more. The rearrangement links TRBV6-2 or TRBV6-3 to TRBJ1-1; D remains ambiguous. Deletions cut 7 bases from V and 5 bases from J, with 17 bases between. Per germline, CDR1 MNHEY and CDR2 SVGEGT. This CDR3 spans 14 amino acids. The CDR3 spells CASNPHGRATEAFF. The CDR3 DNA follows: TGTGCCAGCAACCCACACGGAAGGGCAACTGAAGCTTTCTTT.